Following are 13 T cell receptor beta chains from one sample sequenced in a study of vaccination effects on CD4 cells after COVID-19. Which antigens these TCRs recognize remains unknown. Sequencing was preceded by expansion of antigen-specific CD4+ T cells with viral peptide pools in the ViraFEST assay. CD4+ T cell isolation took place after about nine days of culture. Each participant received a vaccine that was either BNT162b2 or mRNA-1273, given as two doses. TCRdb's copy holds only in-frame clones and misses some; the assay was immunoSEQ multiplex PCR. The profile shows more than 35,000 clones, about 80% of them singletons. The starting material was CD4+ T cells from PBMCs cultured with HCoV-NL63 spike peptides, obtained after COVID-19 vaccination. The source is a human donor who received a COVID-19 vaccine. Some clones in this sample may be carry-over from other donors' samples.

This chain joins TRBV10-2 and TRBJ1-6; TRBD1 might be the D (6 bases). CDR3 length equals 16 residues. V shed 7 bases and J shed 8 bases, with 21 bases lying between them. CDR1 is WSHSY and CDR2 is SAAADI in the germline V gene. In nucleotides, the CDR3 is TGCGCCAGCACCCGGCCGGGGGGGAACAGGGATTCACCCCTCCACTTT. Its translation is CASTRPGGNRDSPLHF.

The chain is built from TRBV5-1 and TRBJ1-4; D remains unclear. The germline CDR1 and CDR2 sequences are SGHRS and YFSETQ. This CDR3 contains 14 residues. V dropped 5 bases and J dropped 6 bases, with 14 bases sitting between them. The CDR3 loop is CASRNVGGHEKLFF. CDR3 sequence (DNA): TGCGCCAGCAGAAACGTGGGTGGGCATGAAAAACTGTTTTTT.

This clone was picked up one time. The chain employs TRBV18 and TRBJ2-3; 7 nucleotides align to TRBD2. J lost 5 bases, V lost 5 bases, and 4 bases had no gene match. Germline CDR1 is KGHSH and CDR2 is LQKENI. The CDR3 is made up of 13 amino acids. This CDR3 reads CASSSSSGDTQYF. CDR3 DNA: TGTGCCAGCTCATCCTCTAGCGGAGATACGCAGTATTTT.

The chain couples TRBV5-1 to TRBJ1-5; possible D gene TRBD1, 5 bases. The CDR3 contains 15 residues. Looked up from germline, CDR1 is SGHRS and CDR2 is YFSETQ. Trimming cost V 0 bases and J 4 bases, with 11 bases left between them. CDR3 DNA sequence: TGCGCCAGCAGCTTGGGCGACAGCATGAATCAGCCCCAGCATTTT. It specifies CASSLGDSMNQPQHF. Drawing the rest from reference TRBV5-1 and TRBJ1-5, the complete variable domain is KAGVTQTPRYLIKTRGQQVTLSCSPISGHRSVSWYQQTPGQGLQFLFEYFSETQRNKGNFPGRFSGRQFSNSRSEMNVSTLELGDSALYLCASSLGDSMNQPQHFGDGTRLSIL.

The chain links TRBV18 to TRBJ2-4; D tentatively reads TRBD1 or TRBD2 (7 bases each). This CDR3 has 14 amino acids. Germline CDR1 and CDR2: KGHSH and LQKENI. The V gene lost 3 bases and the J gene lost 8 bases, with 14 bases spanning the gap. In DNA, the CDR3 is TGTGCCAGCTCACCCAGGGGGGCGGGAGACATTCAGTACTTC. Protein: CASSPRGAGDIQYF. Complete variable domain (other parts from reference TRBV18 and TRBJ2-4): NAGVMQNPRHLVRRRGQEARLRCSPMKGHSHVYWYRQLPEEGLKFMVYLQKENIIDESGMPKERFSAEFPKEGPSILRIQQVVRGDSAAYFCASSPRGAGDIQYFGAGTRLSVL.

The chain has TRBV18 and TRBJ1-2, with 10 positions matching TRBD1. This CDR3 region has 16 residues. With V trimmed by 6 bases and J by 1 base, 8 bases remained unmatched. The germline CDR1 and CDR2 sequences are KGHSH and LQKENI. CDR3 in DNA: TGTGCCAGCTCTCCCCGGGACAGGGGAGGTAACTATGGCTACACCTTC. Translation: CASSPRDRGGNYGYTF. The full variable domain, completed using reference TRBV18 and TRBJ1-2, is NAGVMQNPRHLVRRRGQEARLRCSPMKGHSHVYWYRQLPEEGLKFMVYLQKENIIDESGMPKERFSAEFPKEGPSILRIQQVVRGDSAAYFCASSPRDRGGNYGYTFGSGTRLTVV.

The chain couples TRBV6-2 or TRBV6-3 to TRBJ2-7, with 10 bases matching TRBD1. With 5 bases clipped from V and 4 bases from J, the junction kept 5 bases outside the gene matches. CDR3 length: 14 residues. Germline V gene lookup returns CDR1 MNHEY and CDR2 SVGEGT. CDR3 in DNA: TGTGCCAGCAGTAGGGGACAGGGGTTATACGAGCAGTACGTC. Its protein product is CASSRGQGLYEQYV.

The V gene is TRBV7-9, the J gene TRBJ2-3; the match to TRBD1 covers 8 bases. Per the germline V gene, CDR1 is SEHNR and CDR2 is FQNEAQ (reference sequence). The junction had 23 bases not matched to a gene; V was cut back by 7 bases and J by 14 bases. The CDR3 length is 16 residues. This CDR3 is CASTKSRQGRESGRYF. The CDR3 DNA reads TGTGCCAGCACCAAATCGCGACAGGGGAGAGAGTCAGGCAGGTATTTT.

This chain connects TRBV6-5 to TRBJ1-4; 7 bases are shared with TRBD1. The V gene's germline CDR1 is MNHEY and CDR2 SVGAGI. This CDR3 comprises 13 residues. V was pared by 9 bases and J by 7 bases, with 8 bases of the junction left unmatched. The CDR3 region has the DNA TGTGCCAGTAGGGGGCGCCCGGGTGAAAAACTGTTTTTT. Translation: CASRGRPGEKLFF.

V gene TRBV12-3 or TRBV12-4 combines with J gene TRBJ1-2; 8 nucleotides line up with TRBD1. The CDR3 is 13 amino acids. J lost 7 bases, V lost 6 bases, and 7 bases had no gene match. CDR3: CASSRDRGLGYTF. CDR3 nucleotides: TGTGCCAGCAGCCGTGACAGGGGTCTTGGCTACACCTTC.

V gene TRBV5-1 combines with J gene TRBJ1-4; no clear D. Per germline, CDR1 SGHRS and CDR2 YFSETQ. V lost 4 bases, J lost 4 bases, and 14 bases lay in between. The CDR3 length is 15 residues. The CDR3 DNA reads as TGCGCCAGCAGCAAGAGTTCGGACGATAATGAAAAACTGTTTTTT. It is translated as CASSKSSDDNEKLFF. Full variable domain (missing parts from reference TRBV5-1 and TRBJ1-4): KAGVTQTPRYLIKTRGQQVTLSCSPISGHRSVSWYQQTPGQGLQFLFEYFSETQRNKGNFPGRFSGRQFSNSRSEMNVSTLELGDSALYLCASSKSSDDNEKLFFGSGTQLSVL.

The rearrangement joins TRBV6-5 to TRBJ1-2; 10 bases match TRBD1. From germline, CDR1 is MNHEY and CDR2 SVGAGI. The V and J ends lost 4 bases and 2 bases, in that order; junction bases with no gene match: 4. The CDR3 length is 15 residues. CDR3 protein: CASSWTGGINYGYTF. The CDR3 region has the DNA TGTGCCAGCAGTTGGACAGGGGGTATCAACTATGGCTACACCTTC.

Only one count was recorded for this clone. V gene TRBV11-2 combines with J gene TRBJ1-2; TRBD1 is a possible D gene (5 bases). V was clipped by 5 bases and J by 2 bases, with 24 bases between them. The CDR3 contains 18 residues. Germline values: CDR1 SGHAT, CDR2 FQNNGV. The CDR3, as DNA: TGTGCCAGCAGCACACCACGGAGGGGATCGGGGTCGAACTATGGCTACACCTTC. Protein: CASSTPRRGSGSNYGYTF.